This T cell receptor beta chain was sequenced for a study of CD8+CD57+ T cells in acquired aplastic anemia. Study as a whole: Sorting CD4+ and CD8+ cells gave DNA averaging about 3.2 ug. Findings and caveats of the study: The study identified more than 25 CD8+ CDR3 sequences shared by patients and controls.

The CDR3 loop spans 14 amino acids. Between the trimmed V and J ends, which lost 6 bases and 4 bases, there was a span of 15 bases. From germline, CDR1 is MNHNS and CDR2 SASEGT. Genomic DNA templated the TCR beta VDJ and CDR3 profiling. TCRdb recomputed calls from the reads with MiXCR, one row per CDR3 protein. The profile shows about 420,000 distinct CDR3 sequences, 60% to 80% of them singletons. For this clonotype: Antigen unknown.

Sequencing was performed on sorted CD4+, CD8+, or CD8+CD57+ T cells (not recorded which) from PBMCs. The V gene is TRBV6-1, the J gene TRBJ1-2, with D unresolved. The receptor was isolated from a human donor in good health, serving as a control. CDR3 residues: CASSHVPLGYGYTF. Here the CDR3 DNA reads TGTGCCAGCAGCCACGTCCCACTCGGCTATGGCTACACCTTC.